This entry lists 17 T cell receptor beta chains sequenced from one sample in a study of T cell repertoires in cytomegalovirus infection. TCRdb re-called the reads through MiXCR, storing one row per CDR3 protein. This table holds tens of thousands of distinct CDR3 sequences, 40% to 50% found once. Their antigens are not known. The input for sequencing was CD8+ T cells from cultured PBMCs, taken from culture after CMV antigen stimulation. The receptors stem from a human donor in good health (CMV status not recorded). Some clones in this sample may be carry-over from other donors' samples.

This clonotype was observed a few times. The chain uses TRBV7-8 and TRBJ1-1, with D unclear. Germline-derived CDR1 and CDR2 are SGHVS and FQNEAQ. This CDR3 has 16 residues. The V end was cut by 7 bases, the J end by 0 bases, with 18 bases between. CDR3 loop: CASNESPGSMNTEAFF. The CDR3 DNA reads TGTGCCAGCAACGAAAGTCCTGGAAGCATGAACACTGAAGCTTTCTTT.

The chain joins TRBV6-8 to TRBJ2-3; the D is unclear. CDR1 and CDR2 from the germline V gene are MNHGY and SAAAGT. This CDR3 is built from 14 residues. Between the trimmed V and J ends, which lost 2 bases and 0 bases, there was a span of 6 bases. The CDR3 nucleotides read TGTGCCAGCAGTTACGGGGTGAGCACAGATACGCAGTATTTT. This encodes CASSYGVSTDTQYF.

The V call is TRBV12-3 or TRBV12-4, the J call TRBJ1-5, with TRBD1 as a possible D gene (5 bases). The CDR3 is made up of 13 amino acids. Trimming took 2 bases from V and 7 from J, leaving 9 bases between them. The CDR3 nucleotides read TGTGCCAGCAGTTTACAGGGATGGCAGCCCCAGCATTTT. Translating gives CASSLQGWQPQHF.

This clonotype was observed once. A much larger clone is a single base away; this may be a read error. V usage is TRBV7-8 and J usage is TRBJ1-1; no firm D call. Germline V CDR1 and CDR2: SGHVS, FQNEAQ. This CDR3 is built from 12 residues. The CDR3 is CARSFLNTEAFF. The CDR3 DNA sequence: TGTGCCAGAAGCTTTTTGAACACTGAAGCTTTCTTT.

The chain has TRBV7-6 and TRBJ2-1, with D unresolved. This CDR3 region has 14 residues. Germline V lookup: CDR1 SGHVS, CDR2 FNYEAQ. V was pared by 4 bases and J by 5 bases, with 12 bases between. The CDR3 region is CASSSAKGHNEQFF. The CDR3 bases are TGTGCCAGCAGCTCAGCGAAGGGCCACAATGAGCAGTTCTTC.

V and J are TRBV7-8 and TRBJ2-1, with TRBD2 as a possible D gene (5 bases). V gave up 4 bases and J gave up 6 bases, with 19 bases separating them. CDR3 length: 16 residues. Germline-derived CDR1 and CDR2 are SGHVS and FQNEAQ. CDR3 nucleotides: TGTGCCAGCAGCTCCCGCCAGTGGGAGAAGGGCAATGAGCAGTTCTTC. Amino acids: CASSSRQWEKGNEQFF.

This clonotype has more than one count but fewer than ten. The rearrangement links TRBV11-2 to TRBJ1-1, with D hard to call. V lost 5 bases to trimming and J lost 0 bases, with 10 bases between them. The CDR3 is 14 amino acids. Germline assignment: CDR1 SGHAT and CDR2 FQNNGV. Here the CDR3 reads CASSESSLNTEAFF. DNA of the CDR3: TGTGCCAGCAGCGAGAGCAGTCTGAACACTGAAGCTTTCTTT. The full variable domain, completed using reference TRBV11-2 and TRBJ1-1, is EAGVAQSPRYKIIEKRQSVAFWCNPISGHATLYWYQQILGQGPKLLIQFQNNGVVDDSQLPKDRFSAERLKGVDSTLKIQPAKLEDSAVYLCASSESSLNTEAFFGQGTRLTVV.

The CDR3 coding sequence is TGTGCCAGCAGTGCTGCCGGTACTGGAAACACCATATATTTT. Protein product: CASSAAGTGNTIYF. The chain is built from TRBV28 and TRBJ1-3; D is undetermined. The germline V and J ends were trimmed by 5 bases and 2 bases, with 10 bases remaining between them. The CDR3 length is 14 residues. In germline, CDR1 is MDHEN, CDR2 SYDVKM.

In this sample, this clonotype turned up a few times. The chain combines TRBV27 with TRBJ2-7, with D possibly TRBD1 on 6 matching bases. The V gene's germline CDR1 is MNHEY and CDR2 SMNVEV (reference sequence). Trimming took off 6 bases at V and 2 bases at J, with 14 bases between the two ends. The CDR3 consists of 14 residues. CDR3 sequence reads: CASSAQGPTYEQYF. The CDR3 DNA reads TGTGCCAGCAGCGCACAGGGACCTACCTACGAGCAGTACTTC.

This clonotype was seen more than once but under ten times. V usage is TRBV7-2 and J usage is TRBJ1-5, with a tentative D call TRBD1 (5 bases). V shed 1 base and J shed 0 bases, with 10 bases lying between them. Germline-derived CDR1 and CDR2 are SGHTA and FQGNSA. The CDR3 spans 16 residues. CDR3 region: CASSLEGRYSNQPQHF. In nucleotides, the CDR3 is TGTGCCAGCAGCTTAGAGGGGCGTTATAGCAATCAGCCCCAGCATTTT.

The chain recombines TRBV6-2 or TRBV6-3 with TRBJ2-5; D is ambiguous. Germline values: CDR1 MNHEY, CDR2 SVGEGT. V lost 5 bases to trimming and J lost 9 bases, with 22 bases between them. CDR3 length: 15 amino acids. As DNA, the CDR3 is TGTGCCAGCAGTCAAGGACCGCCGTTTCAATCGGCCCAGTACTTC. Its translation is CASSQGPPFQSAQYF.

The gene calls are TRBV7-9 and TRBJ2-2; D tentatively fits TRBD1 or TRBD2 (6 bases each). Trimming removed 3 bases from V and 8 bases from J, with 13 bases in between. Germline CDR1 is SEHNR and CDR2 is FQNEAQ (reference sequence). The CDR3 sequence is 14 residues long. CDR3 region: CASSFNGGAGELFF. In DNA form, the CDR3 reads TGTGCCAGCAGCTTCAACGGGGGCGCGGGGGAGCTGTTTTTT.

The chain carries TRBV6-6 and TRBJ2-7, with D perhaps matching TRBD1 (6 bases). The germline V and J ends were trimmed by 2 bases and 2 bases, with 10 bases remaining between them. CDR3 length equals 14 residues. Germline V gives CDR1 MNHNY, CDR2 SVGAGI (reference sequence). CDR3 in amino acids: CASSYSGQPYEQYF. The CDR3 DNA reads TGTGCCAGCAGTTACAGCGGACAGCCCTACGAGCAGTACTTC.

The V call is TRBV11-2, the J call TRBJ1-1; 7 bases map to TRBD1. The CDR3 has 13 amino acids. Per the germline V gene, CDR1 is SGHAT and CDR2 is FQNNGV. Trimming cost V 3 bases and J 7 bases; bases outside gene matches: 5. Written as DNA, the CDR3 is TGTGCCAGCAGCTTGTTCAGGGGGGTTGAAGCTTTCTTT. Protein sequence: CASSLFRGVEAFF.

This clonotype has a handful of counts. The gene calls are TRBV12-3 or TRBV12-4 and TRBJ1-3, with TRBD1 as a possible D gene (6 bases). V lost 4 bases, J lost 2 bases, and 6 bases lay in between. This CDR3 spans 13 amino acids. This CDR3 reads CASSYRAGNTIYF. CDR3 DNA: TGTGCCAGCAGTTACAGGGCTGGAAACACCATATATTTT.

This chain connects TRBV7-8 to TRBJ2-2; D is ambiguous. Germline loops: CDR1 SGHVS, CDR2 FQNEAQ. Trimming stripped 5 bases from V and 5 bases from J, with 15 bases between. The CDR3 runs 15 residues. The CDR3: CASSEGSAVTGELFF. The DNA of the CDR3 is TGTGCCAGCAGCGAAGGATCCGCCGTAACCGGGGAGCTGTTTTTT.

The gene calls are TRBV29-1 and TRBJ2-7; 7 bases fit TRBD1. Germline CDR1 is SQVTM and CDR2 is ANQGSEA. Trimming took 7 bases from V and 0 from J; bases not matched to a gene: 6. The CDR3 extends over 13 amino acids. CDR3 residues: CSALQGSSYEQYF. Here the CDR3 DNA reads TGCAGCGCTTTACAGGGGAGCTCCTACGAGCAGTACTTC.